The present T cell receptor (beta chain) was sequenced within a study of early T cells in non-severe SARS-CoV-2 infection (dated by TCRdb to the early 2020s). A note on the overall study: Because TCR sequencing relied on bulk RNA taken from unsorted whole blood, pairing of alpha and beta chains was not possible. The study at large found these results: Matching against VDJdb was skewed toward anti-spike CD8 responses, likely underestimated virus-specific expansions, and missed private and CD4 specificities.

Measured from the cysteine to the phenylalanine, the CDR3 is 14 residues long. Just CDR3 DNA is preserved here, 42 bases in frame from base 1. The V end gives up 11 bases and the J end 1 base, leaving 6 bases in the junction not matched to a gene. The study was a case-control design nested within a healthcare worker cohort in London, UK, with weekly nasopharyngeal swab PCR tests and blood sampling. Healthcare workers were recruited between 23 and 31 March 2020, during the week of the UK lockdown, and were followed weekly for up to about 15 weeks. Concerning this clonotype itself: Its antigen is not yet known. The record has no base qualities; no much larger clone is one base away.

Receptor amplification or capture employed 5' RACE. Sequenced using a NextSeq 500. In the TCR library protocol, unique molecular identifiers were attached to individual cDNA molecules to correct for PCR bias and sequencing error. Both TCR alpha and beta chains were sequenced, and tight co-correlation was observed between alpha and beta sequence abundances in each sample. The authors processed their data as follows. Decombinator V4 was used to perform V gene, J gene and CDR3 annotation of TCR sequences. Expanded TCRs were defined as changing significantly between any two time points under a Poisson model with p below 0.0001. Abundances of TCRs were expressed as counts per million after normalisation to the total number of TCRs sequenced in each sample. MAIT TCRs were defined by TRAV1-2 paired with TRAJ12, TRAJ20 or TRAJ33, and iNKT TCRs by TRAV10 paired with TRAJ18. VDJdb, accessed 1 November 2021, was searched for CMV, EBV and SARS-CoV-2 annotated TCRs, with TCRs annotated for multiple antigens excluded. Starting from the raw public reads, TCRdb applied fastp trimming at Q25, assembled clones with MiXCR and retained in-frame beta chains. Duplicate CDR3 protein sequences are folded into a single record with the most common DNA and genes. TCRdb's processing, not the authors', yielded these V and J calls. The sample data list just over 65,000 distinct CDR3 sequences, and less than 15% of these were observed just once. 7.5% to 9% of the sample is taken by the ten largest.

Material: whole blood. The receptor's source is an adult who was a healthcare worker with PCR-confirmed SARS-CoV-2 infection or an uninfected control (not recorded which). This chain joins TRBV12-3 or TRBV12-4 to TRBJ2-2, and 8 bases in between align with TRBD1. At the DNA level, the sequence is TGTGCCGGCCAGGACAGGGTGAACACCGGGGAGCTGTTTTTT. This translates into CAGQDRVNTGELFF.